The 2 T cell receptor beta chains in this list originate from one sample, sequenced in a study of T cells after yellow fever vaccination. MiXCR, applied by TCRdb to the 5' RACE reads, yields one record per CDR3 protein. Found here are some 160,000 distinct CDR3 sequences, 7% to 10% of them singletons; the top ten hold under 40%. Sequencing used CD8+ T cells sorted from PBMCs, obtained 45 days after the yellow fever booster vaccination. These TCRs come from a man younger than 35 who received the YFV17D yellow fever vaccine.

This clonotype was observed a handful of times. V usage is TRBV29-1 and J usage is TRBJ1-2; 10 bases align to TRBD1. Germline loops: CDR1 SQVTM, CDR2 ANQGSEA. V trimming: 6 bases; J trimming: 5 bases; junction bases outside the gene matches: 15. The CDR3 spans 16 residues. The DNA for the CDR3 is TGCAGCGTCTCCCCGACGACAGGGGGCGAGGGGTATGGCTACACCTTC. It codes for CSVSPTTGGEGYGYTF.

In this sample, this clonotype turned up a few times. The CDR3 DNA reads TGTGCCAGCAGCTCAGGAAACAGCGGGGGGGGCACAGATACGCAGTATTTT. Translation gives CASSSGNSGGGTDTQYF. This chain joins TRBV7-8 and TRBJ2-3; 10 nucleotides align to TRBD2. The CDR3 runs to 17 residues. CDR1 and CDR2 (germline): SGHVS, FQNEAQ. J lost 1 base, V lost 4 bases, and 8 bases had no gene match. Filled out from reference TRBV7-8 and TRBJ2-3, the complete variable domain reads GAGVSQSPRYKVAKRGQDVALRCDPISGHVSLFWYQQALGQGPEFLTYFQNEAQLDKSGLPSDRFFAERPEGSVSTLKIQRTQQEDSAVYLCASSSGNSGGGTDTQYFGPGTRLTVL.